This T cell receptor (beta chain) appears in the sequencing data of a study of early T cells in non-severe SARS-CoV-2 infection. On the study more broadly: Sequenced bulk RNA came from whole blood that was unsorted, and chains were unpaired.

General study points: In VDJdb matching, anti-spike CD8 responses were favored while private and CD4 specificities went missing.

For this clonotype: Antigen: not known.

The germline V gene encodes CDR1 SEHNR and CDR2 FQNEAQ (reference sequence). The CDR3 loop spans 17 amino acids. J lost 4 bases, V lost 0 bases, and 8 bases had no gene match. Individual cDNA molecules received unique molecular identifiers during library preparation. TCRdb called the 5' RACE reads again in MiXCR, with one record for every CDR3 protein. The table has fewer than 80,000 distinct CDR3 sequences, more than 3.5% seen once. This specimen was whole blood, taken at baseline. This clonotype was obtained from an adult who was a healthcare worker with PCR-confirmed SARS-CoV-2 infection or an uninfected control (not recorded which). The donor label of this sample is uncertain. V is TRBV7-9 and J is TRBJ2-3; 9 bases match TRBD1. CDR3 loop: CASSLAPTGGESDTQYF. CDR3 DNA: TGTGCCAGCAGCTTAGCGCCGACAGGGGGAGAGTCAGATACGCAGTATTTT.